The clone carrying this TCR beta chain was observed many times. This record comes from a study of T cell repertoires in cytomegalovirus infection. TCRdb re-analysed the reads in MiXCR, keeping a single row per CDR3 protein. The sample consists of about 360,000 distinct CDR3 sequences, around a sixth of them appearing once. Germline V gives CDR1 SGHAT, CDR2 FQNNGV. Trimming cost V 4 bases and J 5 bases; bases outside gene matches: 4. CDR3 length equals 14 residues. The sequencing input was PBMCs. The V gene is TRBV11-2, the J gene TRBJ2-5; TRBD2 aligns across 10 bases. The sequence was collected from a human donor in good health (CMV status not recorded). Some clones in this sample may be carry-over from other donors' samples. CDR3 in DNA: TGTGCCAGCAGCTGGCGGACTAGCGGTGAGACCCAGTACTTC. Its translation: CASSWRTSGETQYF.